This T cell receptor beta chain is drawn from a study of CD8 T cells in Susac syndrome. TCR beta from blood CD8+ and CD4+ T cells was sequenced. Controls were age- and sex-matched healthy donors. Both CD4+ and CD8+ T cells were negatively isolated, and TEMRA cells underwent FACS enrichment. V was cut by 7 bases and J by 5 bases, with 20 bases left in between. CDR3 length: 15 amino acids. Germline assignment: CDR1 MNHNS and CDR2 SASEGT. RNA, at roughly 0.5 to 1 ug, was reverse transcribed with random hexamers. Across 54 Vbeta and 13 Jbeta, immunoSEQ multiplex PCR amplified TCR beta CDR3. A single record per CDR3 protein comes from TCRdb applying MiXCR to the immunoSEQ multiplex PCR reads. The repertoire holds 160,000 or so distinct CDR3 sequences, with around 95% as singletons.

This receptor was identified in a human donor in good health. The chain carries TRBV6-1 and TRBJ1-2; the D gene is possibly TRBD1 (5 bases). What was sequenced was CD4+ T cells from PBMCs. In DNA, the CDR3 is TGTGCCAGCACCCCCCGGCAGGGTATAAATTATGGCTACACCTTC. Translating it yields CASTPRQGINYGYTF.